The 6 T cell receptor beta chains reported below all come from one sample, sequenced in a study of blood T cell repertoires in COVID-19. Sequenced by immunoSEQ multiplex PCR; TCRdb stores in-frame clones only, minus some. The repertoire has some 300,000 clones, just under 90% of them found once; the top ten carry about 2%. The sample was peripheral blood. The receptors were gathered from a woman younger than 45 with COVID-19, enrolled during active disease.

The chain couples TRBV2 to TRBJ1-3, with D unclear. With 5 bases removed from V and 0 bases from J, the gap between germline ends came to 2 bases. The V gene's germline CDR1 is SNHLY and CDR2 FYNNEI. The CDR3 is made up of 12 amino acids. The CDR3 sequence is CASSLSGNTIYF. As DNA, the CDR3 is TGTGCCAGCAGTCTCTCTGGAAACACCATATATTTT.

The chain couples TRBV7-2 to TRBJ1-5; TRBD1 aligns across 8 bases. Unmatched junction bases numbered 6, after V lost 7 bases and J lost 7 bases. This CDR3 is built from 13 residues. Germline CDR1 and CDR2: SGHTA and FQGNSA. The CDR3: CASTPTGEQPQHF. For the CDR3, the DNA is TGTGCCAGCACCCCGACAGGGGAACAGCCCCAGCATTTT. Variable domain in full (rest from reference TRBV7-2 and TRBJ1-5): GAGVSQSPSNKVTEKGKDVELRCDPISGHTALYWYRQSLGQGLEFLIYFQGNSAPDKSGLPSDRFSAERTGGSVSTLTIQRTQQEDSAVYLCASTPTGEQPQHFGDGTRLSIL.

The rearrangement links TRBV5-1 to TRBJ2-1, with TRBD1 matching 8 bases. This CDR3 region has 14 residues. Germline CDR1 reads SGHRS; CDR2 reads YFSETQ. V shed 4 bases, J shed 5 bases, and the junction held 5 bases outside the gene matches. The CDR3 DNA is TGCGCCAGCAGCCCGGGACAGGAAGACAATGAGCAGTTCTTC. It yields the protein CASSPGQEDNEQFF.

DNA of the CDR3: TGTGCCAGCAGCTTAGTAACAGGGTGGCAAGAGACCCAGTACTTC. Its protein product is CASSLVTGWQETQYF. This chain links TRBV7-8 with TRBJ2-5; D might be TRBD1 (6 bases). The germline CDR1 and CDR2 sequences are SGHVS and FQNEAQ. CDR3 size: 15 residues. The V end was cut by 1 base, the J end by 2 bases, with 11 bases between.

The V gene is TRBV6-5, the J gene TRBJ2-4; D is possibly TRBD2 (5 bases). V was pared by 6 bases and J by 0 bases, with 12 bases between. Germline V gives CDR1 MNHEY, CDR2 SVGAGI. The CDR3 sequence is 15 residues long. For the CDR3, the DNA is TGTGCCAGCAGCCCCGGGGTAGGAGCCAAAAACATTCAGTACTTC. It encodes CASSPGVGAKNIQYF.

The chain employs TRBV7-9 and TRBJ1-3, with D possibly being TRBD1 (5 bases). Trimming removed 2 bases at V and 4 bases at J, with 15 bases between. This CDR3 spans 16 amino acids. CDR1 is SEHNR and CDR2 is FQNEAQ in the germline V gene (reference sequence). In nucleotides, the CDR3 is TGTGCCAGCAGCTTAAGGGGCCGGGTGACCGGAAACACCATATATTTT. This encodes CASSLRGRVTGNTIYF.